Listed below are T cell receptor beta chains from one sample, sequenced in a study of read filtering for tumor transcriptome and immune sequencing. One entry per CDR3 protein results from TCRdb running MiXCR on the reads. The sample consists of fewer than 45,000 distinct CDR3 sequences, under 15% of them appearing once. The sample was a population of CD138-negative cells sorted from bone marrow. These receptors originate from a donor aged 40 or older with multiple myeloma. Each CDR3 is given with its conserved first and last residue. A D gene is named only where the DNA matches it firmly. Rows give clone size only sometimes, using once, few, many, or a class for an expanded clone.

TRBV7-2	many	TRBJ2-1	TRBD2	TGTGCCAGCAGCTTAGAGTTGTCGGGAGGGTACAATGAGCAGTTCTTC	CASSLELSGGYNEQFF
TRBV5-1	NA	TRBJ2-3	NA	TGCGCCAGCAGCCACGGACTAGGGGGCCACACAAATACGCAGTATTTT	CASSHGLGGHTNTQYF
TRBV5-1	many	TRBJ2-7	NA	TGCGCCAGCAGTGCGATTCCAGGGGACCACGAGCAGTACTTC	CASSAIPGDHEQYF
TRBV29-1	few	TRBJ1-2	NA	TGCAGCGTGGACCGGGACGGAACTAACTATGGCTACACCTTC	CSVDRDGTNYGYTF
TRBV12-3/TRBV12-4	many	TRBJ2-2	NA	TGTGCCAGCAGTTTGGGGCCCTTGGATCCCGGGGAGCTGTTTTTT	CASSLGPLDPGELFF
TRBV5-1	many	TRBJ2-3	NA	TGCGCCAGCAGCTCACTAGCTTCCCCAGATACGCAGTATTTT	CASSSLASPDTQYF
TRBV28	many	TRBJ2-1	TRBD2	TGTGCCAGCAGTTCCCCGGTTTGGGGGGGGGACAATGAGCAGTTCTTC	CASSSPVWGGDNEQFF
TRBV6-5	many	TRBJ2-1	TRBD2	TGTGCCAGCAGTTACTCGGGTAGCGGGAGGGAGCAGTTCTTC	CASSYSGSGREQFF
TRBV28	many	TRBJ2-2	NA	TGTGCCAGCCGCTCTCCGGTCACCGGGGAGCTGTTTTTT	CASRSPVTGELFF
TRBV27	many	TRBJ1-4	NA	TGTGCCAGCAGGGAATACACGGGGAAACTGTTTTTT	CASREYTGKLFF
TRBV3-1	NA	TRBJ2-5	TRBD1	TGTGCCAGCAGCCAAGATCGAAGGGGGCTACAAGAGACCCAGTACTTC	CASSQDRRGLQETQYF
TRBV4-2	NA	TRBJ1-4	NA	TGTGCCAGCAGCCGAGAGACCGCTTTAAGCGGAAAACTGTTTTTT	CASSRETALSGKLFF
TRBV7-3	many	TRBJ2-1	NA	TGTGCCAGCAGCTTAACTGGGGACCAATTCAATGAGCAGTTCTTC	CASSLTGDQFNEQFF
TRBV12-3/TRBV12-4	many	TRBJ1-5	NA	TGTGCCAGCAGTTTTGGAGGGGATAGCAATCAGCCCCAGCATTTT	CASSFGGDSNQPQHF
TRBV4-1	many	TRBJ2-7	TRBD1	TGCGCCAGCAGCCAGGCCGGACAGGCTGGAATTCTTTACGAGCAGTACTTC	CASSQAGQAGILYEQYF
TRBV12-3/TRBV12-4	few	TRBJ2-2	TRBD2	TGTGCCAGCACCTTGGGGAGGGTCAACACCGGGGAGCTGTTTTTT	CASTLGRVNTGELFF
TRBV9	many	TRBJ2-1	TRBD2	TGTGCCAGCAGCTTGCTAGCGGGAGTAAACAATGAGCAGTTCTTC	CASSLLAGVNNEQFF
TRBV28	many	TRBJ1-5	TRBD1	TGTGCCAGCAGTTTCCGACAGGGGAGCAATCAGCCCCAGCATTTT	CASSFRQGSNQPQHF
TRBV29-1	many	TRBJ2-3	NA	TGCAGCGTTGAAGCCCGGGATACGCAGTATTTT	CSVEARDTQYF
TRBV6-5	NA	TRBJ2-2	TRBD1	TGTGCCAGCAGTCCGGGACAGACGAACACCGGGGAGCTGTTTTTT	CASSPGQTNTGELFF
TRBV4-2	many	TRBJ2-7	NA	TGTGCCAGCAGCCAAGATAGTGAGGGAAGCTCCTACGAGCAGTACTTC	CASSQDSEGSSYEQYF
TRBV7-2	many	TRBJ2-7	NA	TGTGCCAGCAGCCGGGGGCCTAGCGACTCCTACGAGCAGTACTTC	CASSRGPSDSYEQYF
TRBV7-8	few	TRBJ2-2	TRBD2	TGTGCCAGCAGCCCGACTAGCGGGAGGGCGTTGGGGGAGCTGTTTTTT	CASSPTSGRALGELFF
TRBV7-2	medium-sized	TRBJ2-1	NA	TGTGCCAGCAGCTCTTACGTGGTAGATGAGCAGTTCTTC	CASSSYVVDEQFF
TRBV7-3	many	TRBJ2-1	NA	TGTGCCAGCAAGGTTCGGGCAGAAGACAATGAGCAGTTCTTC	CASKVRAEDNEQFF
TRBV24-1	many	TRBJ2-1	NA	TGTGCCACCAGTGGCGGGATGAAGTACAATGAGCAGTTCTTC	CATSGGMKYNEQFF
TRBV30	many	TRBJ2-7	TRBD1	TGTGCCTGGAGTACCCCGGGACAGGGAATCTACGAGCAGTACTTC	CAWSTPGQGIYEQYF
TRBV10-1	many	TRBJ2-1	NA	TGCGCCAGCAGGGGGGGAAGCAATGAGCAGTTCTTC	CASRGGSNEQFF
TRBV6-5	many	TRBJ2-3	NA	TGTGCCAGCAGTTACTCGAGTGCCGTCGGGCTAGGGGGCACAGATACGCAGTATTTT	CASSYSSAVGLGGTDTQYF
TRBV28	many	TRBJ1-1	NA	TGTGCCAGCAGTTCCCTTTTCGGGACCACTGAAGCTTTCTTT	CASSSLFGTTEAFF
TRBV6-5	many	TRBJ1-1	NA	TGTGCCAGCACCACGAACACTGAAGCTTTCTTT	CASTTNTEAFF
TRBV30	NA	TRBJ2-1	NA	TGTGCCTGGAGTGGGGGTAACCACAAAGAGCAGTTCTTC	CAWSGGNHKEQFF
TRBV4-1	many	TRBJ2-1	NA	TGTGCCAGCAGCCAAGATACGGGCTCCTACAATGAGCAGTTCTTC	CASSQDTGSYNEQFF
TRBV3-1	many	TRBJ2-3	TRBD2	TGTGCCAGCAGCCAACACGGACTAGCGGGAGTTAAGGGGGACACAGATACGCAGTATTTT	CASSQHGLAGVKGDTDTQYF
TRBV12-3/TRBV12-4	many	TRBJ2-1	NA	TGTGCCAGCACCAGGGCTGGCTCCTACAATGAGCAGTTCTTC	CASTRAGSYNEQFF
TRBV29-1	many	TRBJ1-1	NA	TGCAGCGTCCAAAGGGACGGGAATGAAGCTTTCTTT	CSVQRDGNEAFF
TRBV29-1	many	TRBJ2-1	TRBD1	TGCAGCGTTGATCCCGGACAGGGGATAGCGGTCAGTGAGCAGTTCTTC	CSVDPGQGIAVSEQFF
TRBV14	many	TRBJ2-1	NA	TGTGCCAGCAGCCAAGATTACGGCAACAATGAGCAGTTCTTC	CASSQDYGNNEQFF
TRBV3-1	NA	TRBJ2-2	TRBD1	TGTGCCAGTGCCGGGACAGGATACACCAGGGAGCTGTTTTTT	CASAGTGYTRELFF